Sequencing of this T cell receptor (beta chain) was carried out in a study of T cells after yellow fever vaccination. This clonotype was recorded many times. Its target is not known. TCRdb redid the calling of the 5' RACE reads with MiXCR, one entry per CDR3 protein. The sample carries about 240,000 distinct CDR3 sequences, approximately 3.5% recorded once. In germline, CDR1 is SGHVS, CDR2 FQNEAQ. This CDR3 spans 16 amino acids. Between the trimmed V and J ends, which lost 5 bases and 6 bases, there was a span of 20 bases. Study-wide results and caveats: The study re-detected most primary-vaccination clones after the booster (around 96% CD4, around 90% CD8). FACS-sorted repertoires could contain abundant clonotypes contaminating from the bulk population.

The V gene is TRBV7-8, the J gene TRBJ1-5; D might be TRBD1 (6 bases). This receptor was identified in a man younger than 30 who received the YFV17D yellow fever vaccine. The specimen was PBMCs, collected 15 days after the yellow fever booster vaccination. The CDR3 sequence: CASSPVMRGVGQPQHF. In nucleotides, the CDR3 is TGTGCCAGCAGCCCTGTCATGAGGGGGGTTGGTCAGCCCCAGCATTTT.